Included here is one TCR beta chain sequence, with context. Antigen: not known. This entry is derived from a study of CD4 T cells in relation to SARS-CoV-2 and coronaviruses. Study results and limitations: Each donor contributed either pre-pandemic or post-infection samples, not both.

CDR3 length: 13 residues. Germline loops: CDR1 KGHSH, CDR2 LQKENI. V lost 6 bases, J lost 8 bases, and 11 bases lay in between. Sequencing used immunoSEQ multiplex PCR; TCRdb keeps in-frame clones, though not all of them. The table shows 30,000 to 45,000 clones, with 85% to 90% occurring only once. The clonotype comes from an adult with COVID-19. Sequenced sample: memory CD4+ T cells from PBMCs. The V call is TRBV18, the J call TRBJ1-6, with no clear D. The CDR3 DNA sequence: TGTGCCAGCTCTCTCGGGTTGGATTCACCCCTCCACTTT. Translating it yields CASSLGLDSPLHF.